This T cell receptor beta chain was observed in a study of blood T cell repertoires in COVID-19. How the authors handled the data: Researchers report that nucleated cell counts were estimated from reference gene primer amplification. Using immunoSEQ multiplex PCR, the repertoire was profiled, and TCRdb retains in-frame clones only, with some absent. That table gives V, J and clone size, and the DNA gave D and trimming. The sample has about 350,000 clones; roughly 84% are singletons. Looked up from germline, CDR1 is MDHEN and CDR2 is SYDVKM. V was pared by 6 bases and J by 3 bases, with 6 bases between. The CDR3 is 12 residues long.

The rearrangement uses TRBV28 and TRBJ1-3, with D possibly matching TRBD1 (5 bases). The source is a woman in her twenties or thirties who had recovered from COVID-19. Sequences were obtained from PBMCs or T cells enriched from blood (not recorded which). The chain's CDR3 is CASRDIGNTIYF. The CDR3, as DNA: TGTGCCAGCAGGGACATTGGAAACACCATATATTTT.